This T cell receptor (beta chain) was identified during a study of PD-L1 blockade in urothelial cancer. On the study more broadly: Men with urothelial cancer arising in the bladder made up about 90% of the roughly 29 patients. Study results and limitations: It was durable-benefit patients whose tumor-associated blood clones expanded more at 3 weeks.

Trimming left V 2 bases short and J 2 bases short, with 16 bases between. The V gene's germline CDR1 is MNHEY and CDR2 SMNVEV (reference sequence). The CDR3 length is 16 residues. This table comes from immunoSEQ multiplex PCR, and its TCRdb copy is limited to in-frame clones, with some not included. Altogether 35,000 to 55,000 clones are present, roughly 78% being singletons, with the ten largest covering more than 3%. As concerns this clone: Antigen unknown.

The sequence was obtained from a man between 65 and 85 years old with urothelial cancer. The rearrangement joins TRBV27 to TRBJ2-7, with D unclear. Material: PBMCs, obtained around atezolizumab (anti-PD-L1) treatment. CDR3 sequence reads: CASSLKSPNFAYEQYF. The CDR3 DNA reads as TGTGCCAGCAGTTTAAAGTCTCCGAACTTCGCCTACGAGCAGTACTTC.